Each of the 2 T cell receptor beta chains below was sequenced from the same sample in a study of yellow fever vaccine responses in identical twins. MiXCR was run by TCRdb on the RT-PCR reads, yielding one entry per CDR3 protein. The sample records hundreds of distinct CDR3 sequences, just under 60% being singletons. The sequenced sample was T cells from blood (PBMCs), unsorted or a sorted subset (not recorded which), obtained before or after yellow fever vaccination (not recorded which). Source of these receptors: a female donor who received the yellow fever vaccine.

The genes are TRBV7-3 and TRBJ2-1, with D perhaps assigned TRBD1 or TRBD2 (5 bases each). This CDR3 is built from 14 residues. Germline CDR1 reads SGHTA; CDR2 reads FQGTGA. Trimming removed 4 bases from V and 8 bases from J, with 15 bases in between. CDR3 nucleotides: TGTGCCAGCAGCTGGGGACCTTCTGGCGATGAGCAGTTCTTC. Residues: CASSWGPSGDEQFF.

The genes are TRBV4-3 and TRBJ2-1; D call uncertain. The CDR3 consists of 13 residues. V lost 0 bases and J lost 7, with 7 bases in between. The germline V gene has CDR1 LGHNA and CDR2 YSLEER. The CDR3 nucleotides read TGCGCCAGCAGCCAAGATTCGGCTAATGAGCAGTTCTTC. Its translation: CASSQDSANEQFF.